Shown below are 20 T cell receptor beta chains from a single sample sequenced in a study of shared clonotypes between healthy human individuals. The data were produced by immunoSEQ multiplex PCR, yet TCRdb's version contains in-frame clones alone and is incomplete. The sample contains fewer than 1.6 million clones, about 98.5% of which appear only once. The specimen was naive CD4+ T cells sorted from blood. The subset here: CD45RA+ positively selected. The receptors come from a man aged 25 to 45 in good health.

The CDR3 protein is CASSDRVFYEQYF. The CDR3, as DNA: TGTGCCAGCAGCGACAGGGTTTTCTACGAGCAGTACTTC. V gene TRBV5-4 combines with J gene TRBJ2-7, with 7 bases aligning to TRBD1. CDR1 SGHNT and CDR2 YYREEE come from the germline V gene (reference sequence). This CDR3 has 13 amino acids. The V gene end was trimmed by 4 bases and the J gene end by 3 bases; junction bases not matched to a gene: 4. Filled out from reference TRBV5-4 and TRBJ2-7, the complete variable domain reads ETGVTQSPTHLIKTRGQQVTLRCSSQSGHNTVSWYQQALGQGPQFIFQYYREEENGRGNFPPRFSGLQFPNYSSELNVNALELDDSALYLCASSDRVFYEQYFGPGTRLTVT.

J is TRBJ2-3 and V is TRBV27, with 7 bases identical to TRBD2. Germline-derived CDR1 and CDR2 are MNHEY and SMNVEV (reference sequence). The junction had 6 bases not matched to a gene; V was cut back by 1 base and J by 5 bases. CDR3 size: 15 residues. CDR3 amino acids: CASSLWGGEIDTQYF. CDR3 DNA: TGTGCCAGCAGTTTATGGGGGGGTGAGATAGATACGCAGTATTTT.

J is TRBJ2-7 and V is TRBV28, with 7 bases fitting TRBD2. This CDR3 region has 14 residues. Per germline, CDR1 MDHEN and CDR2 SYDVKM. Trimming removed 7 bases from V and 3 bases from J; junction bases left unmatched: 9. In nucleotides, the CDR3 is TGTGCCAGCACCCTAGGACTAGTAGACTACGAGCAGTACTTC. The encoded protein is CASTLGLVDYEQYF.

This chain's CDR3 is CASSEEVGLKTYEQYF. Written as DNA, the CDR3 is TGTGCCAGCAGTGAAGAGGTAGGGCTTAAAACCTACGAGCAGTACTTC. This chain connects TRBV6-1 to TRBJ2-7; unclear D gene. CDR1 and CDR2 from the germline V gene are MNHNS and SASEGT. V was shortened by 1 base and J by 2 bases, with 15 bases between the two germline ends. The CDR3 is 16 amino acids.

The chain is built from TRBV5-1 and TRBJ2-1; unclear D gene. The CDR3 has 14 amino acids. The germline CDR1 and CDR2 sequences are SGHRS and YFSETQ. The V end was cut by 4 bases, the J end by 4 bases, with 12 bases between. This chain's CDR3 is CASSPYPSYNEQFF. CDR3 in DNA: TGCGCCAGCAGCCCGTATCCGAGTTACAATGAGCAGTTCTTC.

This chain links TRBV28 with TRBJ2-7, with 10 nucleotides matching TRBD2. The CDR3 is 17 residues long. The V and J ends lost 3 bases and 1 base, in that order; junction bases with no gene match: 9. CDR1 is MDHEN, CDR2 SYDVKM, per germline. CDR3 nucleotide sequence: TGTGCCAGCAGTTTTAAAAAGGGAGCGGGAGGGTCCTACGAGCAGTACTTC. The encoded protein is CASSFKKGAGGSYEQYF.

The rearrangement links TRBV10-3 to TRBJ1-2; unclear D gene. Germline V gene lookup returns CDR1 ENHRY and CDR2 SYGVKD. Trimming left V 0 bases short and J 6 bases short, with 17 bases between. This CDR3 is built from 16 residues. In DNA, the CDR3 is TGTGCCATCAGTGAGTCGAGGGTCACAAGGGCTGATGGCTACACCTTC. Translation gives CAISESRVTRADGYTF.

V usage is TRBV29-1 and J usage is TRBJ2-2; possible D gene TRBD1, 5 bases. This CDR3 region has 14 residues. The ends were cut back, 4 bases at V and 4 bases at J, with 13 bases in the middle. Per the germline V gene, CDR1 is SQVTM and CDR2 is ANQGSEA. CDR3 amino acids: CSVVGHLGTGELFF. The CDR3 region has the DNA TGCAGCGTTGTTGGACACCTCGGCACCGGGGAGCTGTTTTTT.

This clone is a singleton in its sample. Within the sample, other DNA sequences also encode this same CDR3. The CDR3 loop is CSVDTGTDTQYF. CDR3 in DNA: TGCAGCGTTGACACGGGCACAGATACGCAGTATTTT. The chain is built from TRBV29-1 and TRBJ2-3, with D unclear. The CDR3 has 12 amino acids. CDR1 and CDR2 from the germline V gene are SQVTM and ANQGSEA. The V end lost 3 bases, the J end lost 1 base, and 5 bases lay between the germline ends.

The chain combines TRBV7-6 with TRBJ2-3; 8 bases line up with TRBD2. CDR3 size: 16 residues. Losses at the gene ends were 3 bases for V and 2 bases for J; bases not matched to a gene: 7. Germline-derived CDR1 and CDR2 are SGHVS and FNYEAQ. The CDR3, as DNA: TGTGCCAGCAGCTTTCTCCTGCGGGAGGTCACAGATACGCAGTATTTT. This gives the protein CASSFLLREVTDTQYF. The whole variable domain, remainder taken from reference TRBV7-6 and TRBJ2-3, is GAGVSQSPRYKVTKRGQDVALRCDPISGHVSLYWYRQALGQGPEFLTYFNYEAQQDKSGLPNDRFSAERPEGSISTLTIQRTEQRDSAMYRCASSFLLREVTDTQYFGPGTRLTVL.

The chain uses TRBV5-1 and TRBJ2-1; 11 nucleotides line up with TRBD2. This CDR3 comprises 15 residues. V dropped 2 bases and J dropped 9; count of bases not matched to a gene: 7. Germline-derived CDR1 and CDR2 are SGHRS and YFSETQ. For the CDR3, the DNA is TGCGCCAGCAGCTTTGAACTAGCGGGAGTTACTGAGCAGTTCTTC. It yields the protein CASSFELAGVTEQFF. The variable domain in full, with the rest retrieved from reference TRBV5-1 and TRBJ2-1, is KAGVTQTPRYLIKTRGQQVTLSCSPISGHRSVSWYQQTPGQGLQFLFEYFSETQRNKGNFPGRFSGRQFSNSRSEMNVSTLELGDSALYLCASSFELAGVTEQFFGPGTRLTVL.

On this clone: Other DNA sequences within the sample encode an identical CDR3. This chain links TRBV20-1 with TRBJ2-1, with D possibly matching TRBD2 (6 bases). CDR3 size: 11 residues. Germline loops: CDR1 DFQATT, CDR2 SNEGSKA (reference sequence). Trimming left V 6 bases short and J 8 bases short, with 11 bases between. The chain's CDR3 is CSARLVHEQFF. The CDR3 region has the DNA TGCAGTGCGCGACTAGTCCATGAGCAGTTCTTC.

The CDR3 loop is CAWSVLAGTGYNEQFF. The CDR3 nucleotides are TGTGCCTGGAGTGTTCTAGCGGGAACCGGTTACAATGAGCAGTTCTTC. The V call is TRBV30, the J call TRBJ2-1; 9 nucleotides line up with TRBD2. The CDR3 is made up of 16 amino acids. The germline V gene has CDR1 GTSNPN and CDR2 SVGIG (reference sequence). V lost 0 bases, J lost 4 bases, and 7 bases stayed unmatched.

This rearrangement joins TRBV5-1 to TRBJ2-5; weak D call: TRBD2 (6 bases). Deletions cut 0 bases from V and 1 base from J, with 19 bases between. Germline V CDR1 and CDR2: SGHRS, YFSETQ. The CDR3 sequence is 18 residues long. The CDR3 protein is CASSLDASRGGIQETQYF. The CDR3 coding sequence is TGCGCCAGCAGCTTGGACGCCTCCCGGGGCGGGATCCAAGAGACCCAGTACTTC.

This chain links TRBV27 with TRBJ1-2; 8 bases map to TRBD1. The CDR3 has 15 amino acids. Germline values: CDR1 MNHEY, CDR2 SMNVEV (reference sequence). V was pared by 1 base and J by 2 bases, with 3 bases of the junction left unmatched. CDR3 amino acids: CASSLYGTGNYGYTF. CDR3 DNA sequence: TGTGCCAGCAGTTTATACGGGACAGGAAACTATGGCTACACCTTC.

The chain is built from TRBV2 and TRBJ1-5; 7 nucleotides align to TRBD1. V shed 4 bases, J shed 2 bases, and the junction held 5 bases outside the gene matches. The CDR3 has 15 residues. Germline V gene sequence: CDR1 SNHLY, CDR2 FYNNEI. CDR3 in DNA: TGTGCCAGCAGTGCGCGGACAGGCCGCAATCAGCCCCAGCATTTT. This translates into CASSARTGRNQPQHF.

The rearrangement links TRBV27 to TRBJ2-5; TRBD2 matches at 7 bases. The germline gives CDR1 MNHEY, CDR2 SMNVEV (reference sequence). J was trimmed by 3 bases and V by 3 bases; bases with no gene match: 4. CDR3 length equals 14 residues. Here the CDR3 DNA reads TGTGCCAGCAGTTTGTCAGGGAGGGAAGAGACCCAGTACTTC. It translates to CASSLSGREETQYF.

Here the CDR3 reads CASSPQGGEQYF. The CDR3 nucleotides are TGTGCCAGCAGTCCCCAGGGGGGTGAGCAGTACTTC. The chain couples TRBV6-6 to TRBJ2-7; tentative D call: TRBD1 (7 bases). The CDR3 spans 12 residues. Per germline, CDR1 MNHNY and CDR2 SVGAGI (reference sequence). V was pared by 5 bases and J by 7 bases, with 12 bases between.

This rearrangement joins TRBV14 to TRBJ2-7; the D call may be TRBD1 or TRBD2 (5 bases each). Per germline, CDR1 SGHDN and CDR2 FVKESK. The CDR3 consists of 17 residues. V lost 0 bases and J 7 bases, leaving 22 bases between the germline ends. DNA of the CDR3: TGTGCCAGCAGCCAAGATAGGGGCAGGGTTTCCCCGGGGGAGCAGTACTTC. Amino acids: CASSQDRGRVSPGEQYF.

This clone was detected only once. The rearrangement uses TRBV2 and TRBJ2-5; D remains unclear. In germline, CDR1 is SNHLY, CDR2 FYNNEI. V was pared by 6 bases and J by 0 bases, with 8 bases between. This CDR3 has 13 amino acids. This CDR3 reads CASRMPDQETQYF. In nucleotides, the CDR3 is TGTGCCAGCAGAATGCCAGACCAAGAGACCCAGTACTTC.